Reported below is one T cell receptor beta chain. Germline V gene data show CDR1 as SEHNR and CDR2 as FQNEAQ (reference sequence). V was shortened by 5 bases and J by 0 bases, with 8 bases between the two germline ends. The CDR3 is 14 amino acids. These data are taken from a study of blood T cell repertoires in COVID-19. Sequencing used immunoSEQ multiplex PCR; TCRdb keeps in-frame clones, though not all of them. Of approximately 170,000 clones listed, 86% were seen once; the top ten hold over 7%. The chain recombines TRBV7-9 with TRBJ1-5; D unclear. This TCR derives from a woman over 75 in a cohort sampled during active or convalescent COVID-19. Sequences were obtained from peripheral blood. The CDR3 protein is CASSRSSSNQPQHF. DNA for the CDR3: TGTGCCAGCAGCCGGTCAAGTAGCAATCAGCCCCAGCATTTT.